These T cell receptor beta chains were read from a single sample in a study of T cell responses to AZD1222 COVID-19 vaccine. The repertoire was sequenced with immunoSEQ multiplex PCR; TCRdb's copy has only in-frame clones and lacks some. The sample contains fewer than 150,000 clones, approximately 90% of which appear only once. This specimen was peripheral blood, taken on day 0 of AZD1222 vaccination. Source of these receptors: an adult in good health. Each CDR3 is given with its conserved first and last residue. The D gene is left open where the match is weak. Clone size is shown for a subset of rows, as once, few, many or a class of expanded clone.

size | J | V | D | DNA | CDR3
. | TRBJ2-3 | TRBV5-1 | . | TGCGCCAGCAGCTCGGATCTCTGGGATACGCAGTATTTT | CASSSDLWDTQYF
. | TRBJ1-1 | TRBV27 | . | TGTGCCAGCAGTTTAGAGGGCTTGAACACTGAAGCTTTCTTT | CASSLEGLNTEAFF
. | TRBJ2-2 | TRBV6-5 | . | TGTGCCAGCAGTTACTCGATGACCGGGGAGCTGTTTTTT | CASSYSMTGELFF
. | TRBJ2-7 | TRBV10-2 | TRBD1 | TGCGCCAGCAGTGTCAGATCGGGACAGGGGGCCTACGAGCAGTACTTC | CASSVRSGQGAYEQYF
. | TRBJ1-2 | TRBV7-2 | . | TGTGCCAGCAGCTTAGATGTGGGGGCCGGGTCTAACTATGGCTACACCTTC | CASSLDVGAGSNYGYTF
. | TRBJ1-3 | TRBV7-9 | . | TGTGCCAGCAGCTTGCAGACGGGGCCTGGAAACACCATATATTTT | CASSLQTGPGNTIYF
. | TRBJ2-3 | TRBV5-4 | TRBD2 | TGTGCCAGCAGCTTGGCCGGGGGGGCTAGGGATACGCAGTATTTT | CASSLAGGARDTQYF
. | TRBJ1-5 | TRBV15 | . | TGTGCCACCAGCAGAGATCCTGGAGGCAATCAGCCCCAGCATTTT | CATSRDPGGNQPQHF
. | TRBJ1-1 | TRBV3-1/TRBV3-2 | . | TGTGCCAGCAGCCTAGCGGGGAACACTGAAGCTTTCTTT | CASSLAGNTEAFF
. | TRBJ2-5 | TRBV10-3 | TRBD2 | TGTGCCATCAGTGAGAATAGCGGGGGCTCCGAGACCCAGTACTTC | CAISENSGGSETQYF
. | TRBJ2-2 | TRBV3-1/TRBV3-2 | . | TGTGCCAGCAGCTTCCTTCCCCAGGGCTCCGGGGAGCTGTTTTTT | CASSFLPQGSGELFF
. | TRBJ1-1 | TRBV6-5 | . | TGTGCCAGCACCGAAGGGGGGGCGAACACTGAAGCTTTCTTT | CASTEGGANTEAFF
. | TRBJ1-2 | TRBV19 | . | TGTGCCAGTAGTCAGCTAGGTCATGGCTATGGCTACACCTTC | CASSQLGHGYGYTF
once | TRBJ1-2 | TRBV3-1/TRBV3-2 | . | TGTGCCAGCAGCCAAGCCTCGAGGGGGATTGGTGGCTACACCTTC | CASSQASRGIGGYTF
. | TRBJ1-2 | TRBV6-2/TRBV6-3 | . | TGTGCCAGCAGCCCTGGGTCCCATGGCTACACCTTC | CASSPGSHGYTF
. | TRBJ1-2 | TRBV7-2 | TRBD1 | TGTGCCAGCAGCTTATATGGGAGACAGGGGCTCAATGGCTACACCTTC | CASSLYGRQGLNGYTF
. | TRBJ1-1 | TRBV7-9 | . | TGTGCCAGCAGCTTAGGTGGGTCAGGAATGAACACTGAAGCTTTCTTT | CASSLGGSGMNTEAFF
. | TRBJ2-7 | TRBV12-3/TRBV12-4 | . | TGTGCCAGCAGTTTCGTCTCCTACGAGCAGTACTTC | CASSFVSYEQYF
. | TRBJ1-2 | TRBV7-9 | TRBD1 | TGTGCCAGCAGCTTAACAGGGGCTAACTATGGCTACACCTTC | CASSLTGANYGYTF
. | TRBJ1-1 | TRBV19 | . | TGTGCCAGTAGGCCACAGACGAACACTGAAGCTTTCTTT | CASRPQTNTEAFF
few | TRBJ2-5 | TRBV5-4 | TRBD1 | TGTGCCAGCAGTCGACAGGGGGCGGGAGAGACCCAGTACTTC | CASSRQGAGETQYF
. | TRBJ2-1 | TRBV7-8 | . | TGTGCCAGCAGCTTAGTGGGACGGATCAATGAGCAGTTCTTC | CASSLVGRINEQFF
once | TRBJ1-4 | TRBV14 | . | TGTGCCAGCAGCCAAGATATCGGACAAGGCAATGAAAAACTGTTTTTT | CASSQDIGQGNEKLFF
. | TRBJ2-2 | TRBV7-3 | . | TGTGCCAGCAGCCAATCCAGACAGGCTGGGGTCACCGGGGAGCTGTTTTTT | CASSQSRQAGVTGELFF
. | TRBJ2-2 | TRBV19 | . | TGTGCCAGTAGTATAGGGACCGGGGAGCTGTTTTTT | CASSIGTGELFF
once | TRBJ2-7 | TRBV5-1 | . | TGCGCCAGCAGCTTGTTTCCCTACGAGCAGTACTTC | CASSLFPYEQYF